Presented here are 10 T cell receptor beta chains from one specimen sequenced in a study of PD-1 blockade in classical Hodgkin lymphoma. Relapses following autologous stem cell transplantation were seen in all patients, with brentuximab vedotin exposure varying. Magnetic negative selection was used to purify CD4+ T cells from PBMCs that had been thawed. TCRdb keeps only in-frame clones here, not all; method: immunoSEQ multiplex PCR. The sample has roughly 8,300 clones, approximately 77% seen once. This specimen was CD4+ T cells from blood, taken at baseline. These receptors came from a human donor with classical Hodgkin lymphoma.

V and J are TRBV19 and TRBJ1-1, with 8 bases fitting TRBD1. The CDR3 has 14 residues. Looked up from germline, CDR1 is LNHDA and CDR2 is SQIVND (reference sequence). The ends lost 3 bases at V and 8 bases at J; junction bases unmatched: 8. Here the CDR3 DNA reads TGTGCCAGTAGTATCCCGACAGGGGCCCAAGAAGCTTTCTTT. Translated: CASSIPTGAQEAFF.

The chain has TRBV29-1 and TRBJ1-6; possibly TRBD1 for D (5 bases). From germline, CDR1 is SQVTM and CDR2 ANQGSEA. The CDR3 length is 14 residues. Trimming left V 7 bases short and J 6 bases short, with 16 bases between. The CDR3, as DNA: TGCAGCGCCCGGTGGGGGGATACTAATTCACCCCTCCACTTT. The encoded protein is CSARWGDTNSPLHF.

The J gene is TRBJ2-1, the V gene TRBV19; 12 nucleotides agree with TRBD2. Trimming removed 6 bases from V and 3 bases from J; junction bases left unmatched: 3. This CDR3 has 15 amino acids. Germline CDR1 and CDR2: LNHDA and SQIVND (reference sequence). CDR3 residues: CASRGTSGFYNEQFF. CDR3 coding DNA: TGTGCCAGTAGGGGGACTAGCGGGTTCTACAATGAGCAGTTCTTC. Full variable domain (missing parts from reference TRBV19 and TRBJ2-1): DGGITQSPKYLFRKEGQNVTLSCEQNLNHDAMYWYRQDPGQGLRLIYYSQIVNDFQKGDIAEGYSVSREKKESFPLTVTSAQKNPTAFYLCASRGTSGFYNEQFFGPGTRLTVL.

The V gene is TRBV28, the J gene TRBJ1-4, with TRBD1 matching 8 bases. Germline V lookup: CDR1 MDHEN, CDR2 SYDVKM. The CDR3 consists of 15 residues. V gave up 10 bases and J gave up 5 bases; unmatched junction bases: 12. For the CDR3, the DNA is TGTGCCATCAGAAAATCTCAGGGGGCGAATGAAAAACTGTTTTTT. This translates into CAIRKSQGANEKLFF.

The chain recombines TRBV10-3 with TRBJ1-5, with a possible D match to TRBD1 (6 bases). The V gene lost 4 bases and the J gene lost 5 bases, with 9 bases spanning the gap. Germline values: CDR1 ENHRY, CDR2 SYGVKD. The CDR3 totals 13 residues. CDR3 protein: CAISGTVDQPQHF. The CDR3 region has the DNA TGTGCCATCAGTGGGACAGTAGATCAGCCCCAGCATTTT.

This clone was seen a few times. CDR3 nucleotide sequence: TGTGCCAGCAGTGAACAGGGATTAGGCTACACCTTC. This sequence encodes CASSEQGLGYTF. V gene TRBV2 combines with J gene TRBJ1-2; D may be TRBD1 (5 bases). The germline CDR1 and CDR2 sequences are SNHLY and FYNNEI. The CDR3 totals 12 residues. V was trimmed by 2 bases and J by 8 bases, leaving 9 bases between them.

The chain carries TRBV19 and TRBJ2-5; TRBD1 matches 8 bases. J was trimmed by 9 bases and V by 6 bases; bases with no gene match: 12. Germline V gene data show CDR1 as LNHDA and CDR2 as SQIVND (reference sequence). This CDR3 region has 14 residues. DNA for the CDR3: TGTGCCAGTAGCGGGACAGGCCGCAGCGGAGCCCAGTACTTC. As protein: CASSGTGRSGAQYF.

The V call is TRBV10-3, the J call TRBJ1-1; the D gene is possibly TRBD1 (5 bases). Germline V gives CDR1 ENHRY, CDR2 SYGVKD. V gave up 10 bases and J gave up 2 bases, with 17 bases separating them. This CDR3 has 14 amino acids. The CDR3 region has the DNA TGTGCCACGAAGGGAGGGGTAATAAACACTGAAGCTTTCTTT. Its translation is CATKGGVINTEAFF.

The V gene is TRBV29-1, the J gene TRBJ1-2; no clear D gene. This CDR3 contains 14 residues. Germline V gene data show CDR1 as SQVTM and CDR2 as ANQGSEA. Trimming took off 6 bases at V and 8 bases at J, with 22 bases between the two ends. CDR3 bases: TGCAGCGTCGAGGTTGGCCACTCGATTGGCGGCTACACCTTC. Translated: CSVEVGHSIGGYTF.

The J gene is TRBJ2-2, the V gene TRBV6-1; 8 nucleotides line up with TRBD1. The CDR3 runs to 15 residues. The germline V gene encodes CDR1 MNHNS and CDR2 SASEGT. Trimming removed 5 bases from V and 1 base from J; junction bases left unmatched: 3. CDR3 protein: CASSPGTGNTGELFF. The DNA of the CDR3 is TGTGCCAGCAGTCCGGGGACAGGGAACACCGGGGAGCTGTTTTTT.